This T cell receptor (beta chain) was obtained from a study of a mutant IDH1 vaccine in newly diagnosed glioma (dated by TCRdb to the early 2020s). Study-level background: In the chemotherapy-containing groups, vaccination started alongside temozolomide cycles, whereas in patients who had radiotherapy alone it started 4-6 weeks after radiotherapy. Of the approximately 33 treated patients, approximately 62% were male and 37.5% were female, and the mean age was 40.4 years. Prior to enrollment, patients had been given standard therapy consisting of radiotherapy alone, temozolomide alone, or radiochemotherapy with temozolomide, with the combination given to most patients. The week-35 safety follow-up was designated visit V12, and the week-47 end of study was designated visit V13. Peripheral blood was drawn at six visits: V03 (baseline), V05, V07, V10, V12 and V13. For exploratory analyses, 25 to 30 treated patients had longitudinal TCRB deep sequencing done wherever samples were available. Points the paper makes about the study in general: Selection of PBMC samples for TCRB deep sequencing was based on availability. Changes in the top peripheral T cell clonotypes picked up by TCRB sequencing did not appear to be linked to pseudoprogression. The authors stated that sample limitations prevented analyses of patient blood samples from being reproduced. Immune responses induced by the vaccine were seen in roughly 95% of patients across multiple MHC alleles.

Looking up the germline V gene yields CDR1 MNHNS and CDR2 SASEGT. Trimming removed 5 bases from V and 3 bases from J, leaving 8 bases between the germline ends. Taken from cysteine to phenylalanine, the CDR3 has 13 residues. Kept here is only the CDR3 DNA, which spans 39 bases and is read in frame from base 1. Library prep was done by the immunoSEQ multiplex PCR assay. Following the manufacturer's protocol, the hsTCRB Kit was used to amplify rearranged TCR beta chain sequences. An Illumina MiSeq was used to sequence the TCRB libraries. The source study handled its data this way. The proprietary platform of the kit vendor was used for demultiplexing, trimming and gene mapping. As stored in TCRdb, this immuneACCESS dataset retains in-frame rearrangements with V and J assigned. A fraction of the clones does not appear; measured against another copy, unresolved V genes explain less than half of the discrepancy, and the remainder lacks a known reason. The V and J calls and the clone size are those of that table, but D and trimming were determined from the DNA. Here the sample has about 50,000 clones; around three quarters occur a single time. The ten largest clones take up roughly 5.3% of the sample.

On this clone itself: It lacks a known antigen. Base qualities were left out, and no much larger clone turns up one base away.

In light of the paper, this sample's time point label describes: week 47, end of study. A 20-mer mutant IDH1 peptide at 300 micrograms in Montanide made up each vaccine dose, which was injected subcutaneously together with topical imiquimod. Patients received eight vaccinations in weeks 1, 3, 5, 7, 11, 15, 19 and 23, corresponding to visits V03 through V10. Newly diagnosed WHO grade 3 or 4 IDH1-mutant astrocytomas showing loss of nuclear ATRX were present in the donors. The samples were drawn from NOA16, a multicentre, single-arm, open-label phase I trial in Germany that tested a mutant IDH1 peptide vaccine in humans for the first time. Genomic DNA for TCRB sequencing was extracted from EDTA blood using the DNeasy Blood and Tissue Kit.

This TCR was sampled from a man aged 50-59 years with glioma. This material consisted of PBMCs, taken from a glioma patient whose treatment included an IDH1 peptide vaccine. This chain joins TRBV6-1 to TRBJ2-1; a weak D assignment points to TRBD2 (5 bases agree). The DNA reads as follows: TGTGCCAGCAGTTCCGGACTCTACAATGAGCAGTTCTTC. This codes for CASSSGLYNEQFF.